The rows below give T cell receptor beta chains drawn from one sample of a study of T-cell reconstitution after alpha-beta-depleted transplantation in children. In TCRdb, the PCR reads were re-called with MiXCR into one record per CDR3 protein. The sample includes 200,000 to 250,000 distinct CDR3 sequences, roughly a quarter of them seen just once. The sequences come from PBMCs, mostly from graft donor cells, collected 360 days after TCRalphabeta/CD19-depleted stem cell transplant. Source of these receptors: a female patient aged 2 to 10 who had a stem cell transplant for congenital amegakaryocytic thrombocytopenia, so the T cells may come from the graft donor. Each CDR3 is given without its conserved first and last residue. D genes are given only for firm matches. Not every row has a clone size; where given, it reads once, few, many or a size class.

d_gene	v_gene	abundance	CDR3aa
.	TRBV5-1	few	ASSLLGFDGYT
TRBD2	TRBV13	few	ASSPGTSGFLN
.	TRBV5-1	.	ASSLVGDALYAEQF
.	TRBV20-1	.	SARQVTNEQF
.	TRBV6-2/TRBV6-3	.	ASRSGNEQF
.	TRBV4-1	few	ASSQEIGMSNQPQH
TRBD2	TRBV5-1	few	ASSFRTSYTGELF
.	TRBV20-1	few	SAREEGSYNEQF
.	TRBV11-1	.	ASSLLTVNYGYT
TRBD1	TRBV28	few	ASSPRTGSYNEQF
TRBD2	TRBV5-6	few	ASSRGLAGEEDTQY
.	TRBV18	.	ASSVTGELF
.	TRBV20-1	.	SARDRATNEKLF
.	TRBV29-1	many	SVEVAGTYEQY
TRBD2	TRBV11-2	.	ASSSHPSGGTDTQY
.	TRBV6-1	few	ASSQNLLGRIYNSPLH
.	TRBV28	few	ASSLTGYSYEQY
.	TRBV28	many	ASSFWENTEAF
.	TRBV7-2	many	ASSLVDTQY
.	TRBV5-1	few	ASSMVSQSMNTEAF
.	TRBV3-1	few	ASSRKFQETQY
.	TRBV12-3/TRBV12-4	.	ASSPLRDTQY
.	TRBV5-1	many	ASSFGQTYEQY
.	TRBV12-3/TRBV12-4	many	ASTQTYSNNEQF
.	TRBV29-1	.	SVGHRGSYEQY
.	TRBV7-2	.	ASSDQTGTTNIQY
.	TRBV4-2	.	ASSLLGLLPYGYP
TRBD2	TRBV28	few	ASSIPLAGESEQF
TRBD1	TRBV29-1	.	SVGTGSYEQY
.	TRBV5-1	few	ASSLSGSGLYGYT
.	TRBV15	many	ATSSWATEAF
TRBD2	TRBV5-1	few	ASSPTSGSKVEQF
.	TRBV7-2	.	ASRRGPDTDTQY
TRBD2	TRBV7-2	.	ASSPRTSGVSYEQY
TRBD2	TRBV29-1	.	SQRYISGSSYNEQF
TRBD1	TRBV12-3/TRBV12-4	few	ASSRSGTGSEQY
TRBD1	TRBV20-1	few	SARSGTGTYEQY
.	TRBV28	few	ASRGLGTNEKLF
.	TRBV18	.	ASSTGLGTQY
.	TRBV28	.	ASSFGKSEAF
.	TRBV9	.	ASSPRGGDVSEQF
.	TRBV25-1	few	ASSMTPTDTQY
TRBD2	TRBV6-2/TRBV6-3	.	ASSYSEREGQY
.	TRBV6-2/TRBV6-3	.	TSSPLARQETQY
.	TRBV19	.	ASTSRGMETQY
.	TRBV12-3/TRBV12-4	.	ASRTASGNTIY
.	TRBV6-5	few	ASSYSVVDSPLH
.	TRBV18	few	ASSPRQGPETQY
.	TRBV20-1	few	SALLPRGIETQY
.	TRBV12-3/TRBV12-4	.	ASSRNNEKLF
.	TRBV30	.	AWSLRRTGNTIY
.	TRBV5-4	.	ASSLGTNSRYNEQF
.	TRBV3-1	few	ASSADRNPTGELF
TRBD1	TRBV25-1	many	ASSVSQTGARTGELF